Here is one TCR beta chain with its context. This sample was taken from a study of a mutant IDH1 vaccine in newly diagnosed glioma. For the study at large: The sex distribution of treated patients was 62.5% male and approximately 40% female, with a mean age of around 43 years.

Germline lookup yields CDR1 SGHVS and CDR2 FQNEAQ. The ends were cut back, 1 base at V and 7 bases at J, with 8 bases in the middle. The CDR3 loop spans 13 amino acids. Time point noted: baseline, week 1 (first vaccination visit). Specified treatment: pre-vaccination baseline after standard-of-care therapy. Profiled with immunoSEQ multiplex PCR; TCRdb holds only in-frame clones, not every one. The table has tens of thousands of clones, about 86% seen once. The J gene is TRBJ1-5, the V gene TRBV7-8, with TRBD1 as a possible D gene (5 bases). The source is a man aged 25-40 years with glioma. Sequences were derived from PBMCs, sampled from a glioma patient treated with radiotherapy, temozolomide or both. The CDR3 region has the DNA TGTGCCAGCAGCTTAGTTCGGGGGCAGCCCCAGCATTTT. This gives the protein CASSLVRGQPQHF.